This entry concerns a single T cell receptor (beta chain). The sample holds one count of this clone. There is no known antigen for this receptor. Per-base quality was not reported, and no clone a single base away is much larger than it. The sample originates from a study of OX40 agonist ivuxolimab in advanced cancers. About the full investigation: The costimulatory receptor OX40 (CD134) was targeted by ivuxolimab, a fully human IgG2 agonistic monoclonal antibody. Of the roughly 51 patients in dose escalation, some 19 had hepatocellular carcinoma, about 15 had melanoma, 9 had renal cell carcinoma and 9 had head and neck cancer. Partial responses were achieved by three dose-escalation patients, of whom one had hepatocellular carcinoma and two had cutaneous melanoma. Intravenous ivuxolimab was administered to patients every 2 weeks at six dose levels: 0.01, 0.1, 0.3, 1.5, 3 and 10 mg/kg. The dose-escalation cohort was 82.7% male with a mean age of about 60 years, ranging from roughly 20 to 80. Patients were allowed to have had prior anti-PD-1, anti-PD-L1 or anti-CTLA-4 therapy, and approximately 39% of the dose-escalation patients had been treated with checkpoint inhibitors. Peripheral TCRbeta sequencing was intended to test whether TCR sequence diversity was altered and clonal T-cell expansion was caused by ivuxolimab. The paper describes the monotherapy dose-escalation part (N = 52 patients) of the phase I trial of ivuxolimab. General conclusions and limits of the study: Antigen specificity was not determined for the clonally expanded peripheral T cells. Low levels of normalized T-cell clonal expansion were also seen in some patients who did not respond. At doses from 0.1 to 3.0 mg/kg, clonal expansion was seen in both CD4+ and CD8+ blood T cells between baseline and week 6. In the 0.1-3.0 mg/kg groups, partial responders had among the lowest normalized peripheral clonal expansion, particularly in CD8+ T cells. After ivuxolimab, expanded clones were on average more numerous among CD8+ T cells than among CD4+ T cells.

Between the V and J ends, shortened by 4 bases and 3 bases respectively, the junction contains 22 bases. The CDR3, from cysteine to phenylalanine, totals 17 residues. The sequence is cut down to CDR3 DNA, 51 bases in frame from base 1. Sequences SGHDN (CDR1) and FVKESK (CDR2) are obtained from the germline V gene. Patients with autoimmune disease history or receiving systemic immunosuppression were excluded from the trial. Peripheral blood for TCR sequencing was drawn from every dose cohort at baseline, at cycle 4 day 1 and at cycle 7 day 1. Samples came from an open-label, multicenter, first-in-human phase I dose-escalation trial of ivuxolimab. Adults with locally advanced or metastatic head and neck squamous cell, hepatocellular, melanoma or renal cell carcinoma were enrolled in the trial. Before TCR sequencing, CD4+ T cells and CD8+ T cells were sorted from peripheral blood as separate populations.

To sequence the TCRbeta CDR3 region, genomic DNA was isolated from the sorted cells. The immunoSEQ Assay was used to sequence the TCRbeta CDR3 regions. TCRdb carries this immuneACCESS record with in-frame sequences only. Its versions omit some clonotypes, under half of them owing to an unresolved V gene in the studies checked, with the rest unexplained. The table for this sample lists about 43,000 clones; approximately 84% of them were counted only once. The ten largest clonotypes hold 35% of the sample. Sequenced here: CD4+ or CD8+ T cells sorted from blood, sampled in a trial of the OX40 agonist ivuxolimab. The rearrangement joined TRBV14 to TRBJ2-7; the D assignment is uncertain and may be TRBD1 or TRBD2, with 6 bases supporting each. The sequence was obtained from an adult with an advanced solid tumor such as melanoma, head and neck, liver or kidney cancer. At the DNA level, the sequence is TGTGCCAGCAGCCCTTTAAGGGGGGCGGTGGGGAACTACGAGCAGTACTTC. This sequence encodes CASSPLRGAVGNYEQYF.